Listed here are 27 T cell receptor beta chains from one sample, sequenced in a study of blood T cell repertoires in COVID-19. Assay: immunoSEQ multiplex PCR; the TCRdb copy retains only in-frame clones and omits some. The table has 70,000 to 95,000 clones, 75% to 85% seen once; the top ten hold more than 10%. Sequenced: peripheral blood. These TCRs come from a woman aged 40-49 years with active or convalescent COVID-19.

The gene calls are TRBV19 and TRBJ1-2; TRBD1 aligns across 8 bases. Germline loops: CDR1 LNHDA, CDR2 SQIVND (reference sequence). The V and J ends lost 6 bases and 4 bases, in that order; junction bases with no gene match: 7. The CDR3 spans 14 residues. The CDR3: CASRPFDRGYGYTF. In nucleotides, the CDR3 is TGTGCCAGTAGACCCTTCGACAGGGGCTATGGCTACACCTTC.

The rearrangement joins TRBV7-9 to TRBJ2-3, with a possible D match to TRBD1 (5 bases). This CDR3 contains 16 residues. V lost 2 bases to trimming and J lost 2 bases, with 14 bases between them. The germline gives CDR1 SEHNR, CDR2 FQNEAQ (reference sequence). The DNA of the CDR3 is TGTGCCAGCAGCTTACGACAGAATCTACCCACAGATACGCAGTATTTT. As protein: CASSLRQNLPTDTQYF.

This chain uses TRBV7-2 with TRBJ2-1; 11 bases are shared with TRBD2. CDR1 is SGHTA and CDR2 is FQGNSA in the germline V gene. CDR3 length: 16 amino acids. The trim removed 5 bases at V and 8 bases at J, leaving 11 bases unmatched. DNA for the CDR3: TGTGCCAGCAGCCTTATAGCGGGAGGGGGGCTCTATGAGCAGTTCTTC. Translation gives CASSLIAGGGLYEQFF.

The rearrangement joins TRBV4-1 to TRBJ2-7; 11 bases are a match to TRBD1. With 3 bases clipped from V and 4 bases from J, the junction kept 8 bases outside the gene matches. Germline V gene data show CDR1 as MGHRA and CDR2 as YSYEKL. There are 16 residues in the CDR3. CDR3 in amino acids: CASSHTTGTGGYEQYF. CDR3 DNA: TGCGCCAGCAGCCATACCACCGGGACAGGGGGATACGAGCAGTACTTC.

This rearrangement joins TRBV14 to TRBJ1-3, with 8 bases identical to TRBD1. The CDR3 extends over 14 amino acids. Per the germline V gene, CDR1 is SGHDN and CDR2 is FVKESK. The V and J ends lost 3 bases and 4 bases, in that order; junction bases with no gene match: 2. DNA for the CDR3: TGTGCCAGCAGCCAGACAGGGGCCGGAAACACCATATATTTT. Protein sequence: CASSQTGAGNTIYF.

V usage is TRBV6-1 and J usage is TRBJ1-2; D is undetermined. Trimming removed 3 bases from V and 6 bases from J, with 11 bases in between. The CDR3 has 13 amino acids. Germline CDR1 MNHNS, CDR2 SASEGT. The CDR3 DNA reads TGTGCCAGCAGTGACGGGGTAGGCAATGGCTACACCTTC. This codes for CASSDGVGNGYTF.

This chain uses TRBV24-1 with TRBJ2-1; 11 positions match TRBD2. V gave up 1 base and J gave up 7 bases; unmatched junction bases: 5. The CDR3 consists of 16 residues. Germline V gene lookup returns CDR1 KGHDR and CDR2 SFDVKD. CDR3 sequence: CATSDFKTSGGNEQFF. CDR3 DNA: TGTGCCACCAGTGATTTTAAAACTAGCGGGGGTAATGAGCAGTTCTTC.

The rearrangement uses TRBV6-5 and TRBJ2-4; D is perhaps TRBD2 (5 bases). The ends were cut back, 0 bases at V and 2 bases at J, with 11 bases in the middle. This CDR3 has 16 amino acids. The V gene's germline CDR1 is MNHEY and CDR2 SVGAGI. CDR3 DNA: TGTGCCAGCAGTTACTCGCATCCGGGAACCAAAAACATTCAGTACTTC. This encodes CASSYSHPGTKNIQYF.

This rearrangement joins TRBV28 to TRBJ2-7; TRBD2 might be the D (6 bases). Germline lookup yields CDR1 MDHEN and CDR2 SYDVKM. Trimming removed 3 bases from V and 5 bases from J, with 11 bases in between. The CDR3 has 13 residues. CDR3 nucleotides: TGTGCCAGCAGTTTGGCGGGGTCCAACGAGCAGTACTTC. The encoded protein is CASSLAGSNEQYF.

V is TRBV7-9 and J is TRBJ2-3; TRBD2 matches 8 bases. V shed 2 bases and J 1 base; nucleotides not matched to a gene: 5. The germline gives CDR1 SEHNR, CDR2 FQNEAQ (reference sequence). The CDR3 is 16 residues long. In DNA, the CDR3 is TGTGCCAGCAGCTTAAACCCGGGACTAGGCACAGATACGCAGTATTTT. Translated, it gives CASSLNPGLGTDTQYF.

The chain has TRBV4-2 and TRBJ1-6; possible D gene TRBD1, 6 bases. This CDR3 contains 15 residues. V was cut by 2 bases and J by 8 bases, with 13 bases left in between. Germline V gene sequence: CDR1 LGHNA, CDR2 YNFKEQ. The CDR3 protein is CASSQQGPGDSPLHF. DNA for the CDR3: TGTGCCAGCAGCCAACAGGGGCCAGGGGATTCACCCCTCCACTTT.

The genes are TRBV10-3 and TRBJ2-3; the D is unclear. V lost 4 bases and J lost 6, with 8 bases in between. CDR3 length: 12 amino acids. Germline V CDR1 and CDR2: ENHRY, SYGVKD. CDR3 in amino acids: CAISVTGDTQYF. As DNA, the CDR3 is TGTGCCATCAGTGTGACCGGGGATACGCAGTATTTT.

Only a few counts were recorded for this clone. The V call is TRBV28, the J call TRBJ1-1; D might be TRBD1 (6 bases). Deletions cut 3 bases from V and 4 bases from J, with 15 bases between. The CDR3 is 15 amino acids. Germline values: CDR1 MDHEN, CDR2 SYDVKM. This CDR3 reads CASSFGRGHGTEAFF. CDR3 bases: TGTGCCAGCAGTTTCGGCAGGGGTCATGGCACTGAAGCTTTCTTT.

The CDR3 loop reads CASSPQGAGETQYF. The CDR3 DNA reads as TGTGCCAGCAGCCCACAGGGGGCGGGCGAGACCCAGTACTTC. The V and J genes are TRBV7-8 and TRBJ2-5, with 9 bases matching TRBD1. V shed 5 bases and J 5 bases; nucleotides not matched to a gene: 6. There are 14 residues in the CDR3. In germline, CDR1 is SGHVS, CDR2 FQNEAQ.

This clone was seen only a few times. This chain links TRBV9 with TRBJ1-5; D uncertain. The V end lost 3 bases, the J end lost 6 bases, and 16 bases lay between the germline ends. The V gene's germline CDR1 is SGDLS and CDR2 YYNGEE. There are 15 residues in the CDR3. The CDR3 DNA sequence: TGTGCCAGCAGCGAATCCGGGAACCCCAGTCAGCCCCAGCATTTT. Translated: CASSESGNPSQPQHF. Filled out from reference TRBV9 and TRBJ1-5, the complete variable domain reads DSGVTQTPKHLITATGQRVTLRCSPRSGDLSVYWYQQSLDQGLQFLIQYYNGEERAKGNILERFSAQQFPDLHSELNLSSLELGDSALYFCASSESGNPSQPQHFGDGTRLSIL.

The chain employs TRBV6-1 and TRBJ2-1, with 8 bases aligning to TRBD2. The V gene end was trimmed by 2 bases and the J gene end by 7 bases; junction bases not matched to a gene: 7. Germline loops: CDR1 MNHNS, CDR2 SASEGT. The CDR3 loop spans 15 amino acids. CDR3 region: CASSEIAGPVNEQFF. The CDR3 DNA sequence: TGTGCCAGCAGTGAAATAGCGGGACCCGTGAATGAGCAGTTCTTC.

The rearrangement joins TRBV18 to TRBJ1-1, with D possibly TRBD1 on 5 matching bases. Germline CDR1 is KGHSH and CDR2 is LQKENI. V lost 5 bases, J lost 1 base, and 11 bases lay in between. The CDR3 sequence is 14 residues long. The CDR3, as DNA: TGTGCCAGCTCATCCAGTCAGGGGAACACTGAAGCTTTCTTT. This sequence encodes CASSSSQGNTEAFF.

V usage is TRBV30 and J usage is TRBJ2-2; 9 positions agree with TRBD1. The germline gives CDR1 GTSNPN, CDR2 SVGIG (reference sequence). Trimming took 6 bases from V and 7 from J; bases not matched to a gene: 12. This CDR3 comprises 15 residues. CDR3 sequence: CACQPWDRVNGELFF. CDR3 coding DNA: TGTGCCTGTCAACCCTGGGACAGGGTTAACGGGGAGCTGTTTTTT.

J is TRBJ2-3 and V is TRBV7-9; 9 nucleotides match TRBD2. V trimming: 3 bases; J trimming: 4 bases; junction bases outside the gene matches: 5. Germline assignment: CDR1 SEHNR and CDR2 FQNEAQ (reference sequence). The CDR3 is made up of 15 amino acids. The CDR3 here is CASSLPSGASDTQYF. In DNA form, the CDR3 reads TGTGCCAGCAGCTTGCCTAGCGGGGCCTCAGATACGCAGTATTTT.

This chain links TRBV18 with TRBJ1-1, with no clear D. Germline V gene sequence: CDR1 KGHSH, CDR2 LQKENI. Trimming left V 3 bases short and J 6 bases short, with 11 bases between. The CDR3 length is 13 residues. The CDR3 DNA sequence: TGTGCCAGCTCACCCGGGGAGGTGGCTGAAGCTTTCTTT. This gives the protein CASSPGEVAEAFF.

This clone was observed a few times. This chain joins TRBV21-1 and TRBJ1-1; the table gives TRBD1 as D, unverified against the DNA. TRBV21-1 is assigned pseudogene status. There are 12 residues in the CDR3. DNA of the CDR3: TGTGCCAGCAGCGGGACAGGGGATGAAGCTTTCTTT. Protein sequence: CASSGTGDEAFF.

V is TRBV19 and J is TRBJ2-7, with TRBD2 matching 12 bases. The CDR3 extends over 16 amino acids. Germline-derived CDR1 and CDR2 are LNHDA and SQIVND (reference sequence). V was pared by 3 bases and J by 1 base, with 4 bases of the junction left unmatched. CDR3 sequence reads: CASSIAGTSGSYEQYF. As DNA, the CDR3 is TGTGCCAGTAGTATCGCTGGGACTAGCGGGTCCTACGAGCAGTACTTC.

This clone appeared a few times. J is TRBJ2-1 and V is TRBV2, with 13 positions matching TRBD2. The CDR3 has 17 residues. Germline V gene data show CDR1 as SNHLY and CDR2 as FYNNEI. V lost 6 bases to trimming and J lost 5 bases; unmatched junction nucleotides: 10. CDR3 in amino acids: CASSELGLAGVHNEQFF. CDR3 sequence (DNA): TGTGCCAGCAGCGAGTTAGGACTAGCGGGAGTCCACAATGAGCAGTTCTTC. Complete variable domain (other parts from reference TRBV2 and TRBJ2-1): EPEVTQTPSHQVTQMGQEVILRCVPISNHLYFYWYRQILGQKVEFLVSFYNNEISEKSEIFDDQFSVERPDGSNFTLKIRSTKLEDSAMYFCASSELGLAGVHNEQFFGPGTRLTVL.

V usage is TRBV5-1 and J usage is TRBJ2-7; the D gene is possibly TRBD1 (6 bases). The CDR3 runs 14 residues. V lost 9 bases and J lost 2, with 18 bases in between. Germline V lookup: CDR1 SGHRS, CDR2 YFSETQ. CDR3 coding DNA: TGCGCCACCATCTGGGGACACGAAACCTACGAGCAGTACTTC. Translation: CATIWGHETYEQYF.

This chain uses TRBV27 with TRBJ1-2; D gene unclear. The CDR3 is 14 residues long. V lost 7 bases and J 1 base, leaving 13 bases between the germline ends. Germline V gene data show CDR1 as MNHEY and CDR2 as SMNVEV (reference sequence). The CDR3 DNA reads TGTGCCAGCATGACTACGAGATTTAACTATGGCTACACCTTC. This sequence encodes CASMTTRFNYGYTF.

The chain joins TRBV5-6 to TRBJ2-1; D is possibly TRBD2 (6 bases). The CDR3 length is 15 residues. V lost 2 bases and J lost 6, with 15 bases in between. CDR1 and CDR2 from the germline V gene are SGHDT and YYEEEE. CDR3 sequence (DNA): TGTGCCAGCAGCTTCACGGGCGGGGCCATCAATGAGCAGTTCTTC. Amino acids: CASSFTGGAINEQFF.

The V call is TRBV5-5, the J call TRBJ1-4; no firm D call. Germline CDR1 reads SGHKS; CDR2 reads YYEKEE (reference sequence). With 4 bases removed from V and 7 bases from J, the gap between germline ends came to 17 bases. This CDR3 spans 15 amino acids. The CDR3 bases are TGTGCCAGCAGCAACAGCCCAGAGTTGATTGAAAAACTGTTTTTT. This encodes CASSNSPELIEKLFF.